The 4 T cell receptor beta chains below come from one sample, sequenced in a study of blood T cells in healthy people across ages. With a J-beta primer mix and a sample-barcoded 5' primer, a second PCR ran roughly 7 to 11 cycles. TCRdb analysed the 5' RACE reads with MiXCR anew, one entry per CDR3 protein. The sample records over 1,500,000 distinct CDR3 sequences, about two fifths being singletons. The sequenced material came from blood. The receptors here all came from a human donor in good health.

In the case of this clonotype: The junction departs from the called germline gene at one end, perhaps through a read error. The V and J genes are TRBV27 and TRBJ2-1, with 10 bases that match TRBD1. This CDR3 spans 18 amino acids. Germline assignment: CDR1 MNHEY and CDR2 SMNVEV (reference sequence). The chain's CDR3 is CAGSLVTGGAGVNNEQFF. DNA for the CDR3: TGTGCCGGCAGTTTAGTGACAGGGGGCGCAGGGGTCAACAATGAGCAGTTCTTC.

This clonotype was counted only a few times. The CDR3 nucleotides read TGCGCCAGCAGCTTGGTCCAGGGGGGTGATGGCTACACCTTC. This gives the protein CASSLVQGGDGYTF. This rearrangement joins TRBV5-1 to TRBJ1-2, with TRBD1 matching 7 bases. Germline lookup yields CDR1 SGHRS and CDR2 YFSETQ. This CDR3 region has 14 residues. With 0 bases clipped from V and 6 bases from J, the junction kept 5 bases outside the gene matches.

This clonotype was counted a few times. This chain uses TRBV6-5 with TRBJ2-7; possible D gene TRBD1, 6 bases. The CDR3 consists of 14 residues. Trimming pared 0 bases from V and 1 base from J, leaving 7 bases between. Germline loops: CDR1 MNHEY, CDR2 SVGAGI. The CDR3 protein is CASSYSDRSYEQYF. The CDR3 coding sequence is TGTGCCAGCAGTTACTCGGACAGATCCTACGAGCAGTACTTC.

This clonotype was seen a few times. The J gene is TRBJ2-5, the V gene TRBV15; D perhaps matches TRBD1 (6 bases). Per the germline V gene, CDR1 is LNHNV and CDR2 is YYDKDF (reference sequence). V was clipped by 5 bases and J by 4 bases, with 20 bases between them. This CDR3 is 16 amino acids long. CDR3 residues: CATSPDMNRAGETQYF. The CDR3 DNA reads TGTGCCACCAGCCCAGATATGAACAGGGCTGGAGAGACCCAGTACTTC. Variable domain in full (rest from reference TRBV15 and TRBJ2-5): DAMVIQNPRYQVTQFGKPVTLSCSQTLNHNVMYWYQQKSSQAPKLLFHYYDKDFNNEADTPDNFQSRRPNTSFCFLDIRSPGLGDTAMYLCATSPDMNRAGETQYFGPGTRLLVL.